There are many counts of the clone carrying this T cell receptor (beta chain). Antigen: not known. With a duration under 2 months, the hyperthyroidism was newly diagnosed in patients aged 18 to 65. Exclusion followed for patients with uncontrolled infection, other autoimmune disease, pregnancy or lactation. PBMCs were collected from a roughly 10 ml volume of fresh peripheral blood. The sample comes from a study of T cells in Graves' hyperthyroidism and ophthalmopathy. Study findings and constraints: Blood samples included most of the expanded thyroid clonotypes exceeding 0.001.

V was clipped by 4 bases and J by 2 bases, with 6 bases between them. This CDR3 contains 12 residues. Germline lookup yields CDR1 GTSNPN and CDR2 SVGIG (reference sequence). Amplified TCR beta CDR3 regions derived from RNA transcripts. TCR CDR3 underwent first-round RT-PCR with the HTBI primer set. TCRdb re-called the multiplex PCR reads with MiXCR, one entry per CDR3 protein. The sample includes more than 500,000 distinct CDR3 sequences, about 14% of them seen just once. This TCR was sampled from a woman aged 40 to 50 with Graves' hyperthyroidism. The chain carries TRBV30 and TRBJ2-1; D call uncertain. The sample comprised blood. The DNA for the CDR3 is TGTGCCTGGAAGTGGCCCTACAATGAGCAGTTCTTC. As protein: CAWKWPYNEQFF.